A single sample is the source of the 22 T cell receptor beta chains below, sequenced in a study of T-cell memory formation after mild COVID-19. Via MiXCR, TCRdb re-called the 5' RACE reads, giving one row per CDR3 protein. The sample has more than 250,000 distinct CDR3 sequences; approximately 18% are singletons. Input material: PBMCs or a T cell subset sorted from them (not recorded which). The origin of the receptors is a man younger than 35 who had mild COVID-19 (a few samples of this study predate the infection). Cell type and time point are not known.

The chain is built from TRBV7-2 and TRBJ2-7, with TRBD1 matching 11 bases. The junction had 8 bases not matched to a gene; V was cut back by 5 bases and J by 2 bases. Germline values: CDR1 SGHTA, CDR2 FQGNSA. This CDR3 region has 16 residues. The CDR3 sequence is CASSPRPGQGAYEQYF. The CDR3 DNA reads TGTGCCAGCAGCCCCCGCCCGGGACAGGGGGCCTACGAGCAGTACTTC.

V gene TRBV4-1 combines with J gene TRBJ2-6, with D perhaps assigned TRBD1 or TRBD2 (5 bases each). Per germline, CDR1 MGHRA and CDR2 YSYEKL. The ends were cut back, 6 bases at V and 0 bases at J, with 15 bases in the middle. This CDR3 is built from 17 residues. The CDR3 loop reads CASRQPGRISGANVLTF. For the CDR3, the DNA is TGCGCCAGCAGACAACCGGGACGGATCTCTGGGGCCAACGTCCTGACTTTC.

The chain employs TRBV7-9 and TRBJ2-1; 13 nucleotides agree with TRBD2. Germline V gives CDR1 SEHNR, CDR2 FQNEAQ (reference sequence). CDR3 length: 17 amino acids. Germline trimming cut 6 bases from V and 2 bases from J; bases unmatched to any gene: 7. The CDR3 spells CASRTGTSGVAYNEQFF. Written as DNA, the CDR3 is TGTGCCAGCAGAACCGGGACTAGCGGGGTAGCCTACAATGAGCAGTTCTTC.

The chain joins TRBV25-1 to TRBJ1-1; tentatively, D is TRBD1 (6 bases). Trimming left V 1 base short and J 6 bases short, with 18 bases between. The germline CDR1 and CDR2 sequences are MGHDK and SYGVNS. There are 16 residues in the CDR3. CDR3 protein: CASSEWAGVGWAEAFF. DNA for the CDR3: TGTGCCAGCAGTGAATGGGCAGGGGTGGGCTGGGCTGAAGCTTTCTTT.

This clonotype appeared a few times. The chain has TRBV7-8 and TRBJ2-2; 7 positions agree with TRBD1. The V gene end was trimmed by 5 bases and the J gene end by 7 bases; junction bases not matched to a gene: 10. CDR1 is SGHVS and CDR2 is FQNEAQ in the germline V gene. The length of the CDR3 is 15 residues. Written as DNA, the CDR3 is TGTGCCAGCAGCGCGTCGGACCGGACAGGCGGGGAGCTGTTTTTT. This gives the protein CASSASDRTGGELFF.

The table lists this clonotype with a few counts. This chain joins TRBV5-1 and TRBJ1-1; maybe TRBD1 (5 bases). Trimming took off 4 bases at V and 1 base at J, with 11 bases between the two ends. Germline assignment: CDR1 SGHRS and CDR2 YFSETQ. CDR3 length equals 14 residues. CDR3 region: CASSAGTENTEAFF. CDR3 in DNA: TGCGCCAGCAGCGCCGGGACGGAGAACACTGAAGCTTTCTTT.

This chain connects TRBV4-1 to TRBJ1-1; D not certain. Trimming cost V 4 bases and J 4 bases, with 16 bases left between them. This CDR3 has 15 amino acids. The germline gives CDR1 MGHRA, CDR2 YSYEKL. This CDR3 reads CASSPPTRPSTEAFF. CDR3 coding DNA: TGCGCCAGCAGCCCTCCGACGCGCCCGAGCACTGAAGCTTTCTTT.

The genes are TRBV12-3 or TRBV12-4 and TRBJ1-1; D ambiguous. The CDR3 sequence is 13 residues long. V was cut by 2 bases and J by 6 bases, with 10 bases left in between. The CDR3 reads CASSLLGRAEAFF. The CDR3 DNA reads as TGTGCCAGCAGTTTATTGGGAAGGGCTGAAGCTTTCTTT.

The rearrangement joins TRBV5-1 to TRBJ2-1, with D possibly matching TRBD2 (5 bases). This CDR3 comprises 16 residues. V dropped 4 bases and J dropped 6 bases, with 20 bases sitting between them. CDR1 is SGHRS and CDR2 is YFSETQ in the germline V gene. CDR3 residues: CASSPALAGGTNEQFF. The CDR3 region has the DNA TGCGCCAGCAGCCCCGCCCTAGCAGGTGGTACCAATGAGCAGTTCTTC.

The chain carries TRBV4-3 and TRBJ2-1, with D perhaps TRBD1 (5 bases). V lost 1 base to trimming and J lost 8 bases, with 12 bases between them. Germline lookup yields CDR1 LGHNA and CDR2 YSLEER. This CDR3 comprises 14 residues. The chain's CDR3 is CASSQGNRGYEQFF. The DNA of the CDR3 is TGCGCCAGCAGCCAAGGCAATAGGGGCTATGAGCAGTTCTTC.

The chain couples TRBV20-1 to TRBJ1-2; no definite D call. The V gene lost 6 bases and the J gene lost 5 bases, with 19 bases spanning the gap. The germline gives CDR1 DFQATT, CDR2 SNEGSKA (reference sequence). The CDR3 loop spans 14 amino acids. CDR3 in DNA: TGCAGTGCCTTACAGCCGGGGTCTAGGTATGGCTACACCTTC. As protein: CSALQPGSRYGYTF.

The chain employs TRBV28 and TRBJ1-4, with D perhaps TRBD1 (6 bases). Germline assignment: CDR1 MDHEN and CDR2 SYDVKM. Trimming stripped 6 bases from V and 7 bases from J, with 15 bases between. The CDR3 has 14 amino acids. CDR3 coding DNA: TGTGCCAGCAGCCCCCTAGGGGGGAGTGAAAAACTGTTTTTT. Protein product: CASSPLGGSEKLFF.

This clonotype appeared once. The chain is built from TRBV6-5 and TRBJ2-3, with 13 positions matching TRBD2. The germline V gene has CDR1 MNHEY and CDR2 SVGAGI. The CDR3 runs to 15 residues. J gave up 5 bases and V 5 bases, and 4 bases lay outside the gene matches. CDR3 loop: CASSTSGGALDTQYF. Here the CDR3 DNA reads TGTGCCAGCAGTACTAGCGGGGGGGCCTTAGATACGCAGTATTTT.

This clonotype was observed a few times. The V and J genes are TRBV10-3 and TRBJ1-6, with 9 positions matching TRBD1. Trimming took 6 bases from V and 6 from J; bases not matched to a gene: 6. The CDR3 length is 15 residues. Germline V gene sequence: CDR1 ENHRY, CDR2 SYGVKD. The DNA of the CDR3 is TGTGCCATCAGAAAACCGGGACAGGGTAATTCACCCCTCCACTTT. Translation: CAIRKPGQGNSPLHF.

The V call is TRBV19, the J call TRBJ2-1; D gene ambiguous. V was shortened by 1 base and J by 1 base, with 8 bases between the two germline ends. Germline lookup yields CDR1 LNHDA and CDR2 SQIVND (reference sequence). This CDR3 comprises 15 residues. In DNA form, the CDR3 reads TGTGCCAGTAGTATAGCTTTGGGATCCTACAATGAGCAGTTCTTC. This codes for CASSIALGSYNEQFF.

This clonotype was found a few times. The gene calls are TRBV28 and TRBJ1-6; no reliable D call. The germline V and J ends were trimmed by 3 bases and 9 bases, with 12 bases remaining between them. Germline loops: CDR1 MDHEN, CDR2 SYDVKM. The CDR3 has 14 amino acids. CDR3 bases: TGTGCCAGCAGTTTCGGCACCCCTAGTTCACCCCTCCACTTT. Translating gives CASSFGTPSSPLHF.

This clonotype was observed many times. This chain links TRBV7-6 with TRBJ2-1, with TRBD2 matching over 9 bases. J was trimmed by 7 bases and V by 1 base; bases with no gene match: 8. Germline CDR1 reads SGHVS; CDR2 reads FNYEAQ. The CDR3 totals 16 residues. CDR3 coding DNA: TGTGCCAGCAGCTTAGTTGGGGTAGCGGGGGTTAATGAGCAGTTCTTC. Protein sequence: CASSLVGVAGVNEQFF.

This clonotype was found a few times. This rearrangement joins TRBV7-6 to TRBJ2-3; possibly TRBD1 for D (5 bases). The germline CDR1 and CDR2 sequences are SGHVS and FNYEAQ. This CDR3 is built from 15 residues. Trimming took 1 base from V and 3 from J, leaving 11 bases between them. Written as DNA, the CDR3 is TGTGCCAGCAGCTTAGAGAATCAGGGTACAGATACGCAGTATTTT. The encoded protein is CASSLENQGTDTQYF.

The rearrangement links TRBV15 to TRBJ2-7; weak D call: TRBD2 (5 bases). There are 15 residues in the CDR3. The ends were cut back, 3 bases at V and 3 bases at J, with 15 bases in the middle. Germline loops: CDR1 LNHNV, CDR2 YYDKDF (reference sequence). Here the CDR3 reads CATSSTLVGSYEQYF. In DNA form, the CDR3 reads TGTGCCACCAGCAGTACTTTGGTTGGGAGCTACGAGCAGTACTTC. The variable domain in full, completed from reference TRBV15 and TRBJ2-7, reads DAMVIQNPRYQVTQFGKPVTLSCSQTLNHNVMYWYQQKSSQAPKLLFHYYDKDFNNEADTPDNFQSRRPNTSFCFLDIRSPGLGDTAMYLCATSSTLVGSYEQYFGPGTRLTVT.

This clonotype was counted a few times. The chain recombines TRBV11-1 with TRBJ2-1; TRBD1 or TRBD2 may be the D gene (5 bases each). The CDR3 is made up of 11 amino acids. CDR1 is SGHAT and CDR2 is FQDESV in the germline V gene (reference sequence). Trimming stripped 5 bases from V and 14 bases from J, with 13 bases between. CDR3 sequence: CASSARDGEFF. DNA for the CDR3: TGTGCCAGCAGCGCAAGGGACGGAGAGTTCTTC.

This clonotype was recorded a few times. The CDR3 bases are TGTGCCAGCAGCTTAGCGCAGGGGCCCCAGCATTTT. Its protein product is CASSLAQGPQHF. The chain recombines TRBV7-9 with TRBJ1-5; TRBD1 might be the D (5 bases). Trimming cost V 0 bases and J 9 bases, with 6 bases left between them. In germline, CDR1 is SEHNR, CDR2 FQNEAQ (reference sequence). CDR3 size: 12 residues.

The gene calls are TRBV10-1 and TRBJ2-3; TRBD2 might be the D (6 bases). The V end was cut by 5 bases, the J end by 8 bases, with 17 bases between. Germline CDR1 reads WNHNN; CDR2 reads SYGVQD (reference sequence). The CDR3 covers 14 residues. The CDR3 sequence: CASSPQTGVGTQYF. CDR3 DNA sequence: TGCGCCAGCAGTCCCCAGACGGGGGTCGGTACGCAGTATTTT.